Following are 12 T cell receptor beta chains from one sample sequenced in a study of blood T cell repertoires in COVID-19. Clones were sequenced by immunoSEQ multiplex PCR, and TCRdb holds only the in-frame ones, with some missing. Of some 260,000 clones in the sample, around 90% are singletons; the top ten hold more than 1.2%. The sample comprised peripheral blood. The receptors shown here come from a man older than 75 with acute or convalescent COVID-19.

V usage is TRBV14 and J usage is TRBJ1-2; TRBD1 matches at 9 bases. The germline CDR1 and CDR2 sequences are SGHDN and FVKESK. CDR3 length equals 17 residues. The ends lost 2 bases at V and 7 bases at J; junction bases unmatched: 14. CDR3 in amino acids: CASSQYTSPQGAAGYTF. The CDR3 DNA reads TGTGCCAGCAGCCAATACACATCCCCACAGGGGGCGGCTGGCTACACCTTC.

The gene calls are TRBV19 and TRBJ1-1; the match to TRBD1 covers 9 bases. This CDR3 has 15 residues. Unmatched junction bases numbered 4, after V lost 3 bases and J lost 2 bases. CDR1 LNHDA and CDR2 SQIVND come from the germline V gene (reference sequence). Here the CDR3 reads CASSMRQGVNTEAFF. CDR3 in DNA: TGTGCCAGTAGTATGAGACAGGGGGTTAACACTGAAGCTTTCTTT.

The CDR3 is CASSRDRGKETQYF. The CDR3 DNA is TGTGCCAGCAGCCGGGACAGGGGGAAAGAGACCCAGTACTTC. The V call is TRBV2, the J call TRBJ2-5; 11 bases map to TRBD1. The CDR3 length is 14 residues. The V segment lost 6 bases and the J segment 3 bases; nucleotides outside the gene matches: 3. Germline V CDR1 and CDR2: SNHLY, FYNNEI.

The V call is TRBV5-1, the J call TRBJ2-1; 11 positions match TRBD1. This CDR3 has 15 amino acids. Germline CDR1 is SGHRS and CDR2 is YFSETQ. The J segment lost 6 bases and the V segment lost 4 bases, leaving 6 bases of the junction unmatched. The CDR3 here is CASSPRTGGPNEQFF. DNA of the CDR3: TGCGCCAGCAGCCCGCGGACAGGGGGCCCCAATGAGCAGTTCTTC. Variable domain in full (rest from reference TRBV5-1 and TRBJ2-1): KAGVTQTPRYLIKTRGQQVTLSCSPISGHRSVSWYQQTPGQGLQFLFEYFSETQRNKGNFPGRFSGRQFSNSRSEMNVSTLELGDSALYLCASSPRTGGPNEQFFGPGTRLTVL.

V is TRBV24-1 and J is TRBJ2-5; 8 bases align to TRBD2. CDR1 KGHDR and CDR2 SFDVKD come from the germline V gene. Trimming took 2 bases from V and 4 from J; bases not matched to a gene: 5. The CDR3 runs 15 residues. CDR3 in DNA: TGTGCCACCAGTGATTCAAGCGGGAGCCCAGAGACCCAGTACTTC. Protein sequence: CATSDSSGSPETQYF.

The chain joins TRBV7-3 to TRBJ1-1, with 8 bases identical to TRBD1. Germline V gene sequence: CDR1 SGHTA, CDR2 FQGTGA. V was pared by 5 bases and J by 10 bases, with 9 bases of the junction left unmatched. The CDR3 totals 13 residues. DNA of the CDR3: TGTGCCAGCAGCCAAGCGGGACAGGATAGAGCTTTCTTT. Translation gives CASSQAGQDRAFF.

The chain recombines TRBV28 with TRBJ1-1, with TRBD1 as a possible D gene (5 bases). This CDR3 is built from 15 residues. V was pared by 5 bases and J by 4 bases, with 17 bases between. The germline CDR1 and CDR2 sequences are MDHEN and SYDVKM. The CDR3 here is CASSPEIGAATEAFF. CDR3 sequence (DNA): TGTGCCAGCAGTCCGGAGATTGGGGCCGCCACTGAAGCTTTCTTT.

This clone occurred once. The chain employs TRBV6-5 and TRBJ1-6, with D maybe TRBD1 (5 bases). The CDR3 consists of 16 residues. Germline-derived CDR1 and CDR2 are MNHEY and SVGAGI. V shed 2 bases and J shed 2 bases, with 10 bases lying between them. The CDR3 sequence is CASSYDSRPYNSPLHF. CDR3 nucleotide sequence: TGTGCCAGCAGTTACGACAGCCGCCCCTATAATTCACCCCTCCACTTT.

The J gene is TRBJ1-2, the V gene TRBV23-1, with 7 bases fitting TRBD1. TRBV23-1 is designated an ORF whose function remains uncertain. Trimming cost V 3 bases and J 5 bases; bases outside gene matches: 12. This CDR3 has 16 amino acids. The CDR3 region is CASSHETGSRLYGYTF. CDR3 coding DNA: TGCGCCAGCAGTCACGAGACAGGGTCCCGACTTTATGGCTACACCTTC.

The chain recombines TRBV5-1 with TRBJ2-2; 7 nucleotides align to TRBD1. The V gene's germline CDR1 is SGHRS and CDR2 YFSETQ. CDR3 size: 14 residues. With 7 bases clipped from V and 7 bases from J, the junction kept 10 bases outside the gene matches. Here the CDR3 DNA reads TGCGCCAGCCGGGACAGAACTACTCACGGGGAGCTGTTTTTT. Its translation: CASRDRTTHGELFF.

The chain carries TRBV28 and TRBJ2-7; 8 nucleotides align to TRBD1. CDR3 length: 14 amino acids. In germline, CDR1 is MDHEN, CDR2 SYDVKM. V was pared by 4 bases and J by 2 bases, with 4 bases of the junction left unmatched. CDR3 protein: CASSYWTGTYEQYF. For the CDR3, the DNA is TGTGCCAGCAGTTACTGGACAGGGACCTACGAGCAGTACTTC.

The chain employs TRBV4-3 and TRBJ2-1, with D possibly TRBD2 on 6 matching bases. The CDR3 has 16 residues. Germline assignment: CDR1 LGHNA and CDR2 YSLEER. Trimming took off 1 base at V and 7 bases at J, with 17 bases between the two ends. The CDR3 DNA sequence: TGCGCCAGCAGCCAAGGGCACGGGAGCCTAATTAATGAGCAGTTCTTC. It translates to CASSQGHGSLINEQFF.